This TCR beta chain was sequenced in a study of shared clonotypes between healthy human individuals. The length of the CDR3 is 14 residues. The ends lost 2 bases at V and 5 bases at J; junction bases unmatched: 5. CDR1 SGHRS and CDR2 YFSETQ come from the germline V gene. Bulk PBMC genomic DNA spanned ten immunoSEQ deep plates. This table comes from immunoSEQ multiplex PCR, and its TCRdb copy is limited to in-frame clones, with some not included. The sample has about 480,000 clones; less than 85% are singletons. This sequence joins TRBV5-1 and TRBJ2-5; 8 nucleotides align to TRBD1. Specimen: PBMCs. This TCR derives from a middle-aged woman in good health. Some clones in this sample may be carry-over from other donors' samples. The CDR3 spells CASSFQGARETQYF. The CDR3 nucleotides read TGCGCCAGCAGCTTTCAGGGGGCTAGGGAGACCCAGTACTTC. The whole variable domain, remainder taken from reference TRBV5-1 and TRBJ2-5, is KAGVTQTPRYLIKTRGQQVTLSCSPISGHRSVSWYQQTPGQGLQFLFEYFSETQRNKGNFPGRFSGRQFSNSRSEMNVSTLELGDSALYLCASSFQGARETQYFGPGTRLLVL.